Below, 8 T cell receptor beta chains from the same sample are listed, as sequenced in a study of shared clonotypes between healthy human individuals. Profiling relied on immunoSEQ multiplex PCR, and the TCRdb table lists in-frame clones only, not all of them. There are about 680,000 clones in the sample; around 90% occur only once, and 24% lies in the top ten. The naive CD8 population came from CD45RO-negative cells selected for CCR7, without terminally differentiated effector memory CD45RA+ cells. Material for sequencing was naive CD8+ T cells sorted from blood. These receptors originate from a young man in good health.

This clone came up once. V usage is TRBV10-2 and J usage is TRBJ2-7, with 12 bases that match TRBD2. The CDR3 is 19 amino acids. The V segment lost 4 bases and the J segment 1 base; nucleotides outside the gene matches: 14. Germline V gene sequence: CDR1 WSHSY, CDR2 SAAADI. The CDR3 nucleotides are TGCGCCAGCAGTGGGTCGAGACGACTAGCGGGAGTAAAATCCTACGAGCAGTACTTC. Translation gives CASSGSRRLAGVKSYEQYF.

The rearrangement joins TRBV20-1 to TRBJ1-2, with 8 bases aligning to TRBD1. The CDR3 runs 11 residues. The germline V gene has CDR1 DFQATT and CDR2 SNEGSKA (reference sequence). DNA of the CDR3: TGCAATTCGGACAGGGACTATGGCTACACCTTC. Translated: CNSDRDYGYTF.

The chain joins TRBV2 to TRBJ2-7; perhaps TRBD2 as D (5 bases). Germline V lookup: CDR1 SNHLY, CDR2 FYNNEI. The V end lost 4 bases, the J end lost 2 bases, and 9 bases lay between the germline ends. The length of the CDR3 is 13 residues. CDR3 sequence (DNA): TGTGCCAGCAGTGCCGGGCGGGCCTACGAGCAGTACTTC. Translating it yields CASSAGRAYEQYF.

V usage is TRBV7-3 and J usage is TRBJ2-1; no clear D. The CDR3 is 13 amino acids. The V gene's germline CDR1 is SGHTA and CDR2 FQGTGA. The V gene lost 1 base and the J gene lost 8 bases, with 9 bases spanning the gap. The CDR3: CASSLSIMDEQFF. The CDR3, as DNA: TGTGCCAGCAGCTTAAGCATAATGGATGAGCAGTTCTTC. The complete variable domain, with remaining parts taken from reference TRBV7-3 and TRBJ2-1, reads GAGVSQTPSNKVTEKGKYVELRCDPISGHTALYWYRQSLGQGPEFLIYFQGTGAADDSGLPNDRFFAVRPEGSVSTLKIQRTERGDSAVYLCASSLSIMDEQFFGPGTRLTVL.

Regarding this clone: The same CDR3 arises from other DNA sequences in this sample as well. V and J are TRBV9 and TRBJ2-7; D remains unclear. The CDR3 has 13 residues. Trimming pared 2 bases from V and 4 bases from J, leaving 10 bases between. Germline V lookup: CDR1 SGDLS, CDR2 YYNGEE. The CDR3 bases are TGTGCCAGCAGCGTCCAGGATTCTTACGAGCAGTACTTC. Its protein is CASSVQDSYEQYF. Full variable domain (outside the CDR3, taken from reference TRBV9 and TRBJ2-7): DSGVTQTPKHLITATGQRVTLRCSPRSGDLSVYWYQQSLDQGLQFLIQYYNGEERAKGNILERFSAQQFPDLHSELNLSSLELGDSALYFCASSVQDSYEQYFGPGTRLTVT.

V usage is TRBV7-9 and J usage is TRBJ1-3; D is undetermined. The CDR3 contains 14 residues. Deletions cut 1 base from V and 0 bases from J, with 4 bases between. Germline values: CDR1 SEHNR, CDR2 FQNEAQ (reference sequence). CDR3 residues: CASSLGDSGNTIYF. DNA of the CDR3: TGTGCCAGCAGCTTAGGGGACTCTGGAAACACCATATATTTT. The full variable domain, in which reference TRBV7-9 and TRBJ1-3 provide the parts outside the CDR3, is DTGVSQNPRHKITKRGQNVTFRCDPISEHNRLYWYRQTLGQGPEFLTYFQNEAQLEKSRLLSDRFSAERPKGSFSTLEIQRTEQGDSAMYLCASSLGDSGNTIYFGEGSWLTVV.

The chain recombines TRBV19 with TRBJ2-3; TRBD2 matches 14 bases. CDR3 length: 14 amino acids. The V segment lost 5 bases and the J segment 6 bases; nucleotides outside the gene matches: 1. Germline V gene data show CDR1 as LNHDA and CDR2 as SQIVND (reference sequence). The CDR3 is CASSGTSGSDTQYF. The CDR3 nucleotides read TGTGCCAGTAGTGGGACTAGCGGGAGTGATACGCAGTATTTT.

In regard to this clone: The identical CDR3 is also encoded by other nucleotide sequences in the sample. This sequence joins TRBV14 and TRBJ2-7; unclear D gene. Trimming took off 4 bases at V and 2 bases at J, with 6 bases between the two ends. The CDR3 has 12 amino acids. Germline assignment: CDR1 SGHDN and CDR2 FVKESK. CDR3 region: CASSLGTYEQYF. In nucleotides, the CDR3 is TGTGCCAGCAGCCTTGGGACCTACGAGCAGTACTTC.